This T cell receptor (beta chain) was sequenced in a study of CD8+ T cells in alopecia areata. Lesional scalp punch biopsies and peripheral blood were collected from alopecia areata patients. Extracted from the samples, RNA was reverse transcribed into cDNA to serve as the sequencing template. Libraries were prepared by immunoSEQ multiplex PCR; TCRdb keeps only in-frame clonotypes and omits some of them. The sample shows approximately 140,000 clones, more than 75% of them seen only once. The CDR3 is made up of 12 amino acids. The germline CDR1 and CDR2 sequences are SGHAT and FQDESV (reference sequence). The V end was cut by 2 bases, the J end by 10 bases, with 11 bases between.

The specimen was CD8+ T cells sorted from blood, collected at week 0. This clonotype was sampled from a human donor with alopecia areata. This sequence joins TRBV11-1 and TRBJ1-1; D remains unclear. This CDR3 is CASSLFGRRAFF. CDR3 DNA sequence: TGTGCCAGCAGCTTATTTGGACGGAGAGCTTTCTTT.